This TCR beta chain was found in a study of a mutant IDH1 vaccine in newly diagnosed glioma. Whole-study context: Averaging around 40 years of age, treated patients were 62.5% male and about 38% female. Most patients had radiochemotherapy with temozolomide before enrollment; others had one alone.

Note on this clone: Its antigen is currently unknown.

Overall study results and limits: Changes in top peripheral clonotypes did not appear linked to pseudoprogression.

Described time point: baseline, week 1 (first vaccination visit). Treatment given: pre-vaccination baseline after standard-of-care therapy. Newly diagnosed WHO grade 3 or 4 IDH1-mutant, ATRX-lost astrocytomas were identified in the donors. Trimming stripped 4 bases from V and 5 bases from J, with 14 bases between. The CDR3 length is 14 residues. Germline assignment: CDR1 SNHLY and CDR2 FYNNEI. Measured with immunoSEQ multiplex PCR; TCRdb has only the in-frame clones, and not every one. The sample consists of some 15,000 clones, 85% to 90% of them appearing once. The rearrangement joins TRBV2 to TRBJ2-5; D is undetermined. This sequence was found in a woman between 35 and 50 years old with glioma. Some clones in this sample may be carry-over from other donors' samples. Material: PBMCs, obtained from a glioma patient treated with radiotherapy, temozolomide or both. The CDR3 DNA sequence: TGTGCCAGCAGTGGGACGGCTCTCCGGGAGACCCAGTACTTC. Amino acids: CASSGTALRETQYF.